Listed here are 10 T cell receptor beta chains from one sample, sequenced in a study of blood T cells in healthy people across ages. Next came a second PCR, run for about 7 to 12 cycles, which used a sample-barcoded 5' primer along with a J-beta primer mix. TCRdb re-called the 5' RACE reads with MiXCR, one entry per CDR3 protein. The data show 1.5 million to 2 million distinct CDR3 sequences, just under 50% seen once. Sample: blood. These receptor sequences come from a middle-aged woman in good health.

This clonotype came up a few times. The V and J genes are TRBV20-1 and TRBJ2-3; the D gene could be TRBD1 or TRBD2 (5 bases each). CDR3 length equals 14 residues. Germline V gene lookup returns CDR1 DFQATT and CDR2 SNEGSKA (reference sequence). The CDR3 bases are TGCAGCTCCGGGGCCGCTCTGGGGACAGATACGCAGTATTTT. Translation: CSSGAALGTDTQYF.

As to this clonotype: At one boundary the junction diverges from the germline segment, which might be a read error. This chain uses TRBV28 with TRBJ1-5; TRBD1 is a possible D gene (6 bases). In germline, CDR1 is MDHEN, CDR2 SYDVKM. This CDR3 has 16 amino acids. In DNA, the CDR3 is TGTGTCAGCAGTCAACGACAGGTTGCGAGCAATCAGCCCCAGCATTTT. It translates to CVSSQRQVASNQPQHF. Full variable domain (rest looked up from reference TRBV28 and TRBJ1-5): DVKVTQSSRYLVKRTGEKVFLECVQDMDHENMFWYRQDPGLGLRLIYFSYDVKMKEKGDIPEGYSVSREKKERFSLILESASTNQTSMYLCVSSQRQVASNQPQHFGDGTRLSIL.

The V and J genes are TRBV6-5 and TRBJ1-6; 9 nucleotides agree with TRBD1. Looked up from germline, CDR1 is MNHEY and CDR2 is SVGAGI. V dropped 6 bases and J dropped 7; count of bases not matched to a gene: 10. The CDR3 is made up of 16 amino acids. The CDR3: CASSPGQGRRNSPLHF. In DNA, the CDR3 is TGTGCCAGCAGCCCAGGACAGGGGAGGCGAAATTCACCCCTCCACTTT.

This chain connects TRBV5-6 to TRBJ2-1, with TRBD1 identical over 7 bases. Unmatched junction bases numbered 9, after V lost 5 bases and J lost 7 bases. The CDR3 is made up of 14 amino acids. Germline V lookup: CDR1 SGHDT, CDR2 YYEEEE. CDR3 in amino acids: CASSPRTGRNEQFF. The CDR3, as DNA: TGTGCCAGCAGTCCTCGGACAGGTCGGAATGAGCAGTTCTTC.

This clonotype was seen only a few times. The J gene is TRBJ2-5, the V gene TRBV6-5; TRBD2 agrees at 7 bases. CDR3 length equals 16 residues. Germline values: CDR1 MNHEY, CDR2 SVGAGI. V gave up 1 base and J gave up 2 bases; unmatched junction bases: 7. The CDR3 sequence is CASSYFGGGWQETQYF. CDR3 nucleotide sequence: TGTGCCAGCAGTTACTTTGGCGGGGGTTGGCAAGAGACCCAGTACTTC.

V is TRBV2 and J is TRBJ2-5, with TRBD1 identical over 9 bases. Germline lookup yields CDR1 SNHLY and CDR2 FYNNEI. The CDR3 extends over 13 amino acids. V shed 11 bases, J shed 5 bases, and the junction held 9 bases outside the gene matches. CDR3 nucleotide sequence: TGTGCCGGAAGACAGGGGGTGGTCGAGACCCAGTACTTC. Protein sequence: CAGRQGVVETQYF.

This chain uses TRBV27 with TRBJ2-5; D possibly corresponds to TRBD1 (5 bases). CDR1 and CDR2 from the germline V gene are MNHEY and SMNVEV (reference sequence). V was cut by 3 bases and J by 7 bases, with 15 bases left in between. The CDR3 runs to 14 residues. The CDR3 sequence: CASSLAGKGVTQYF. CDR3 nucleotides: TGTGCCAGCAGTTTGGCAGGGAAGGGCGTGACCCAGTACTTC.

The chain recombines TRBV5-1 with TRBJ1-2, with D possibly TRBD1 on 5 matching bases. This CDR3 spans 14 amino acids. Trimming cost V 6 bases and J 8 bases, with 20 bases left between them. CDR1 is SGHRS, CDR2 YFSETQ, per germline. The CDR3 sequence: CASTPGTSGPGYTF. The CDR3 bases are TGCGCCAGCACCCCAGGTACTTCGGGGCCCGGCTACACCTTC.

CDR3 sequence reads: CSVLRQGTNEKLFF. CDR3 coding DNA: TGCAGTGTGTTACGACAGGGCACTAATGAAAAACTGTTTTTT. The chain uses TRBV20-1 and TRBJ1-4, with 7 bases fitting TRBD1. The trim removed 7 bases at V and 2 bases at J, leaving 7 bases unmatched. The CDR3 runs 14 residues. The germline gives CDR1 DFQATT, CDR2 SNEGSKA (reference sequence).

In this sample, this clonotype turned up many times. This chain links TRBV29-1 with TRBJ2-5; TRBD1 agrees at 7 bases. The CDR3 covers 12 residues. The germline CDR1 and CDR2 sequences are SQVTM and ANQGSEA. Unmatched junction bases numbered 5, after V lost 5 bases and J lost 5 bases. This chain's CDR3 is CSVLGGGETQYF. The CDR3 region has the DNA TGCAGCGTTCTAGGGGGCGGTGAGACCCAGTACTTC.